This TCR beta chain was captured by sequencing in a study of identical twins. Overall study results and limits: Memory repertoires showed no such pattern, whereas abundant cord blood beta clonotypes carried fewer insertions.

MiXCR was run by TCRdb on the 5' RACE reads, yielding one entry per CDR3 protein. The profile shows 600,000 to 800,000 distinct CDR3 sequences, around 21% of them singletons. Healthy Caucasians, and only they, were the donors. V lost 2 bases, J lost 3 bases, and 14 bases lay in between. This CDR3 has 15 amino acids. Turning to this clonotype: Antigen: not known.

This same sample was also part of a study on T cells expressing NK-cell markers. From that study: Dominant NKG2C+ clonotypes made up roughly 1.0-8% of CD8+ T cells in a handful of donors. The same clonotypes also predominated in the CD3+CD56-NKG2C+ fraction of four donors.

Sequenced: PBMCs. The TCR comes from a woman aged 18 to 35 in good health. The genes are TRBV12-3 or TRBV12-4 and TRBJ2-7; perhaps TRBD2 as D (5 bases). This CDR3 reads CASSLRDPRVYEQYF. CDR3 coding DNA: TGTGCCAGCAGTTTAAGGGATCCGAGGGTCTACGAGCAGTACTTC.